This T cell receptor beta chain was recorded in a study of OX40 agonist ivuxolimab in advanced cancers. Overall study: Ivuxolimab, which is an agonistic anti-OX40 (CD134) antibody, was administered to the patients. Patients receiving dose escalation had hepatocellular carcinoma, melanoma, renal cell or head and neck cancer.

At baseline, cycle 4 day 1, and cycle 7 day 1, blood was sampled. Assay: immunoSEQ multiplex PCR; the TCRdb copy retains only in-frame clones and omits some. The table includes 50,000 or so clones, more than 75% detected once. Study observations and caveats: Partial responders receiving 0.1-3.0 mg/kg showed among the lowest clonal expansion.

A word on this clone: Its specificity is unknown.

The CDR3 length is 12 residues. The V end was cut by 9 bases, the J end by 5 bases, with 13 bases between. Germline lookup yields CDR1 LNHNV and CDR2 YYDKDF (reference sequence). This clonotype was sampled from an adult with an advanced solid tumor such as melanoma, head and neck, liver or kidney cancer. Sequenced here: CD4+ or CD8+ T cells sorted from blood, sampled in a trial of the OX40 agonist ivuxolimab. This chain connects TRBV15 to TRBJ1-2; D might be TRBD1 (5 bases). CDR3 coding DNA: TGTGCCACTTGGGACGGGGGATATGGCTACACCTTC. It specifies CATWDGGYGYTF.